This entry lists 15 T cell receptor beta chains sequenced from one sample in a study of blood T cell repertoires in COVID-19. Some clones are missing from TCRdb's copy, which holds only in-frame ones; the method was immunoSEQ multiplex PCR. The sample lists roughly 440,000 clones, 88% occurring once. Sequencing used peripheral blood. The source is a woman aged 50 to 65 with COVID-19, enrolled during active disease.

The chain joins TRBV11-3 to TRBJ2-7, with D possibly being TRBD2 (6 bases). Trimming took 6 bases from V and 1 from J, leaving 10 bases between them. The germline gives CDR1 SGHNT, CDR2 YENEEA. The CDR3 loop spans 13 amino acids. This CDR3 is CASSAGGSYEQYF. CDR3 DNA: TGTGCCAGCAGTGCCGGGGGTTCCTACGAGCAGTACTTC.

The V call is TRBV20-1, the J call TRBJ1-5; D unresolved. CDR1 is DFQATT, CDR2 SNEGSKA, per germline (reference sequence). This CDR3 has 14 residues. V lost 3 bases to trimming and J lost 0 bases, with 9 bases between them. The CDR3 loop reads CSASPFFSNQPQHF. The DNA of the CDR3 is TGCAGTGCTAGTCCTTTCTTTAGCAATCAGCCCCAGCATTTT.

On this clone: Other nucleotide sequences in the sample specify the same CDR3. The genes are TRBV18 and TRBJ1-2, with 11 bases identical to TRBD1. J gave up 4 bases and V 6 bases, and 4 bases lay outside the gene matches. CDR1 KGHSH and CDR2 LQKENI come from the germline V gene. The CDR3 contains 14 residues. Here the CDR3 reads CASSPGTGGYGYTF. Written as DNA, the CDR3 is TGTGCCAGCTCCCCGGGGACAGGGGGCTATGGCTACACCTTC.

This chain joins TRBV5-1 and TRBJ2-5, with TRBD1 matching over 9 bases. The V and J ends lost 4 bases and 5 bases, in that order; junction bases with no gene match: 6. CDR1 SGHRS and CDR2 YFSETQ come from the germline V gene. The CDR3 consists of 14 residues. The CDR3: CASSLGQGRETQYF. CDR3 coding DNA: TGCGCCAGCAGCCTGGGACAGGGAAGGGAGACCCAGTACTTC.

The genes are TRBV29-1 and TRBJ1-2; TRBD1 matches 11 bases. The J segment lost 1 base and the V segment lost 6 bases, leaving 7 bases of the junction unmatched. The CDR3 length is 15 residues. CDR1 and CDR2 (germline): SQVTM, ANQGSEA. The CDR3 loop reads CSVAGTGGRNYGYTF. CDR3 sequence (DNA): TGCAGCGTGGCCGGGACAGGGGGACGTAACTATGGCTACACCTTC.

The genes are TRBV7-2 and TRBJ1-5, with D perhaps TRBD1 (5 bases). The V end was cut by 6 bases, the J end by 0 bases, with 9 bases between. This CDR3 region has 14 residues. Germline assignment: CDR1 SGHTA and CDR2 FQGNSA. The chain's CDR3 is CASRSGLSNQPQHF. The CDR3 coding sequence is TGTGCCAGCAGGTCGGGACTTAGCAATCAGCCCCAGCATTTT.

This chain joins TRBV4-1 and TRBJ1-1; D perhaps matches TRBD1 (5 bases). V was clipped by 5 bases and J by 4 bases, with 14 bases between them. The CDR3 covers 14 residues. CDR1 is MGHRA and CDR2 is YSYEKL in the germline V gene. The CDR3 spells CASSAPSRATEAFF. Here the CDR3 DNA reads TGCGCCAGCAGCGCTCCGAGCAGGGCCACTGAAGCTTTCTTT.

The CDR3 coding sequence is TGTGCCAGCAGCTTAGAAGCGGGGGCCGGGGGTACGCAGTATTTT. This encodes CASSLEAGAGGTQYF. The V gene is TRBV7-3, the J gene TRBJ2-3; 8 bases are shared with TRBD2. The CDR3 contains 15 residues. Germline-derived CDR1 and CDR2 are SGHTA and FQGTGA. V was pared by 2 bases and J by 8 bases, with 9 bases of the junction left unmatched.

The chain recombines TRBV27 with TRBJ2-3, with D maybe TRBD2 (7 bases). The CDR3 is made up of 16 amino acids. Looked up from germline, CDR1 is MNHEY and CDR2 is SMNVEV (reference sequence). Trimming removed 5 bases from V and 1 base from J, with 16 bases in between. The CDR3 reads CASSVFGGRGTDTQYF. CDR3 nucleotide sequence: TGTGCCAGCAGTGTATTCGGGGGGCGGGGCACAGATACGCAGTATTTT.

The chain links TRBV3-1 (or the pseudogene TRBV3-2) to TRBJ2-3; D gene unclear. The CDR3 is made up of 14 amino acids. CDR1 is LGHDT and CDR2 is YNNKEL in the germline V gene (reference sequence). Trimming stripped 2 bases from V and 0 bases from J, with 6 bases between. The CDR3 DNA reads TGTGCCAGCAGCCAAAGCGCTAGCACAGATACGCAGTATTTT. Translated: CASSQSASTDTQYF.

The CDR3 nucleotides are TGTGCCAGCAGCCCACCGGCACCGAGGCCCGGGGAGCTGTTTTTT. Its translation: CASSPPAPRPGELFF. This chain joins TRBV7-9 and TRBJ2-2; D is undetermined. The CDR3 totals 15 residues. Trimming took 5 bases from V and 6 from J, leaving 16 bases between them. CDR1 and CDR2 from the germline V gene are SEHNR and FQNEAQ (reference sequence). Full variable domain (rest looked up from reference TRBV7-9 and TRBJ2-2): DTGVSQNPRHKITKRGQNVTFRCDPISEHNRLYWYRQTLGQGPEFLTYFQNEAQLEKSRLLSDRFSAERPKGSFSTLEIQRTEQGDSAMYLCASSPPAPRPGELFFGEGSRLTVL.

This chain connects TRBV27 to TRBJ2-1, with TRBD2 identical over 12 bases. The J segment lost 6 bases and the V segment lost 2 bases, leaving 5 bases of the junction unmatched. The CDR3 extends over 16 amino acids. CDR1 MNHEY and CDR2 SMNVEV come from the germline V gene (reference sequence). CDR3 coding DNA: TGTGCCAGCAGTTTAACTAGCGGGGGGCCACCCAATGAGCAGTTCTTC. Its protein product is CASSLTSGGPPNEQFF.

This clone was observed a few times. The chain combines TRBV27 with TRBJ1-5; 11 bases line up with TRBD1. The V gene's germline CDR1 is MNHEY and CDR2 SMNVEV (reference sequence). Germline trimming cut 4 bases from V and 8 bases from J; bases unmatched to any gene: 7. This CDR3 comprises 15 residues. CDR3 sequence reads: CASSWGTGGSEPQHF. The CDR3 DNA reads as TGTGCCAGCAGTTGGGGGACAGGGGGGAGTGAGCCCCAGCATTTT.

The chain couples TRBV7-9 to TRBJ2-1; 7 bases fit TRBD2. The CDR3 is 13 residues long. The ends lost 7 bases at V and 7 bases at J; junction bases unmatched: 7. Germline CDR1 and CDR2: SEHNR and FQNEAQ (reference sequence). CDR3 in DNA: TGTGCCAGCAACCTAAACGGGGGGAATGAGCAGTTCTTC. Its translation is CASNLNGGNEQFF.

This CDR3 is CASSPLPTGHRNEAFF. For the CDR3, the DNA is TGTGCCAGCAGCCCACTACCTACAGGGCACAGGAATGAAGCTTTCTTT. The chain employs TRBV5-4 and TRBJ1-1, with a tentative D call TRBD1 (6 bases). Germline CDR1 reads SGHNT; CDR2 reads YYREEE (reference sequence). Deletions cut 4 bases from V and 7 bases from J, with 23 bases between. The CDR3 sequence is 16 residues long. The complete variable domain, with remaining parts taken from reference TRBV5-4 and TRBJ1-1, reads ETGVTQSPTHLIKTRGQQVTLRCSSQSGHNTVSWYQQALGQGPQFIFQYYREEENGRGNFPPRFSGLQFPNYSSELNVNALELDDSALYLCASSPLPTGHRNEAFFGQGTRLTVV.